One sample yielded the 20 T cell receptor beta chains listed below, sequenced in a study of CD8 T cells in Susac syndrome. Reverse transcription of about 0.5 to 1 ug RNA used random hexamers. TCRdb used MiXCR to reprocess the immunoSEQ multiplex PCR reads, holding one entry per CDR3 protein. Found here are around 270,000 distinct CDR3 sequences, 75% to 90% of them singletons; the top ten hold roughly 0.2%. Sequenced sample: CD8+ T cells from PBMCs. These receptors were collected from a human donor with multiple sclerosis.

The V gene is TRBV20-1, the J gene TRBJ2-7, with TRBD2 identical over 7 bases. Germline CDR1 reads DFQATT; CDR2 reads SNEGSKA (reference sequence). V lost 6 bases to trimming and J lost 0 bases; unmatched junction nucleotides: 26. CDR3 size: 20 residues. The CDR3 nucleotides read TGCAGTGCCCTCCTAGGGATCGATGGGAGAAGCGGGAAATTCTCCTACGAGCAGTACTTC. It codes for CSALLGIDGRSGKFSYEQYF.

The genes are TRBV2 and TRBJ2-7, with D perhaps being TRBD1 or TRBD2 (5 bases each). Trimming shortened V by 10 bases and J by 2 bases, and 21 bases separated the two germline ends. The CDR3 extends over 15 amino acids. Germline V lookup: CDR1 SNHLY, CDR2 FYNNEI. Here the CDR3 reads CAILFGGRGTYEQYF. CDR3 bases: TGTGCCATCCTGTTTGGGGGTCGAGGGACCTACGAGCAGTACTTC.

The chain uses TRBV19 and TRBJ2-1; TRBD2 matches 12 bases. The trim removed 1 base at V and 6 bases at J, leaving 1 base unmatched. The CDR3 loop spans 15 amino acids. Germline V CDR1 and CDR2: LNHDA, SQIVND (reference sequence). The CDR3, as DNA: TGTGCCAGTAGTATAGCTAGCGGGAGGGCCAATGAGCAGTTCTTC. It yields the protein CASSIASGRANEQFF.

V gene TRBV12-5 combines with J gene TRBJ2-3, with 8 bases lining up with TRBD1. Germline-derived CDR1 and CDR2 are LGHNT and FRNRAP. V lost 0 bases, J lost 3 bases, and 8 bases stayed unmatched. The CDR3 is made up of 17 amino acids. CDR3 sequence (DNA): TGTGCTAGTGGTTTGGTACCCGGACAGGGTATGACAGATACGCAGTATTTT. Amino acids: CASGLVPGQGMTDTQYF.

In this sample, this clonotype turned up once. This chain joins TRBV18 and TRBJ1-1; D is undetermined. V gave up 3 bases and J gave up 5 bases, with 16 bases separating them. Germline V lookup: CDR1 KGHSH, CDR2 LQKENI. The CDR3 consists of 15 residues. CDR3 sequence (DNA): TGTGCCAGCTCACCCCCGTCGGGAACGGGGACTGAAGCTTTCTTT. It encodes CASSPPSGTGTEAFF.

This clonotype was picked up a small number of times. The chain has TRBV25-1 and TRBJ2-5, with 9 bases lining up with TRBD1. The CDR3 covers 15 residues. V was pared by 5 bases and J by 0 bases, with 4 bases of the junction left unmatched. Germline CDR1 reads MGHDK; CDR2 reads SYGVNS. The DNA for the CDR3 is TGTGCCAGCAGTAGCCGGGACAGGGACCAAGAGACCCAGTACTTC. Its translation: CASSSRDRDQETQYF.

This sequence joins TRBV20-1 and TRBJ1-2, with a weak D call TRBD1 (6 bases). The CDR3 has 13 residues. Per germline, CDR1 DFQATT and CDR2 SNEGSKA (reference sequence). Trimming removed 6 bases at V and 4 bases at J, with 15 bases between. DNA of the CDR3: TGCAGTGCCAGGGGAGGAAGTATCTATGGCTACACCTTC. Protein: CSARGGSIYGYTF.

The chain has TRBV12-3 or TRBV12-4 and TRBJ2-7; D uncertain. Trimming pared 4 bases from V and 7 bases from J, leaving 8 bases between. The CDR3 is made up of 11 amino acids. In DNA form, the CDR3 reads TGTGCCAGCAGTTCGACCGGGGAGCAGTACTTC. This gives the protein CASSSTGEQYF.

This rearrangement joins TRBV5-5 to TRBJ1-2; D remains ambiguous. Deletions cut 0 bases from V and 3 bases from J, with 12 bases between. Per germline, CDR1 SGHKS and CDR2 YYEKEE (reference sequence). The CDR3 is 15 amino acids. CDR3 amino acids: CASSLGSGIDYGYTF. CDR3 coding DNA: TGTGCCAGCAGCTTGGGGTCGGGTATCGACTATGGCTACACCTTC. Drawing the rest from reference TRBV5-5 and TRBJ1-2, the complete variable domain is DAGVTQSPTHLIKTRGQQVTLRCSPISGHKSVSWYQQVLGQGPQFIFQYYEKEERGRGNFPDRFSARQFPNYSSELNVNALLLGDSALYLCASSLGSGIDYGYTFGSGTRLTVV.

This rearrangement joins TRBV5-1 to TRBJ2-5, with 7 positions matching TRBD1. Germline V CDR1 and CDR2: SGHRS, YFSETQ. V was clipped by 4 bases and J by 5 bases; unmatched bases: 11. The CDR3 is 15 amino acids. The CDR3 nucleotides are TGCGCCAGCAGCCCACGGGACAGCGCAGGGGAGACCCAGTACTTC. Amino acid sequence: CASSPRDSAGETQYF.

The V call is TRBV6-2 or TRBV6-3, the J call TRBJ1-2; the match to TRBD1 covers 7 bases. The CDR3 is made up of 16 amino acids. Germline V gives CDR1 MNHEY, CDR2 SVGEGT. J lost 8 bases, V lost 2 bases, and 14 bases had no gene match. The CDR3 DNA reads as TGTGCCAGCAGTTACACCCCGGACAGGTCCCAGGGGGGCTACACCTTC. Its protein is CASSYTPDRSQGGYTF.

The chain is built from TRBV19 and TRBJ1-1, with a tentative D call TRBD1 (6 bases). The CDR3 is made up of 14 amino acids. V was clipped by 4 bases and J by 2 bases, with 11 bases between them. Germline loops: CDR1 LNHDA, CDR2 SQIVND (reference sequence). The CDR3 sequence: CASSTEDSNTEAFF. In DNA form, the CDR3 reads TGTGCCAGTAGTACGGAGGACAGTAACACTGAAGCTTTCTTT. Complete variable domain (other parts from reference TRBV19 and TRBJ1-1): DGGITQSPKYLFRKEGQNVTLSCEQNLNHDAMYWYRQDPGQGLRLIYYSQIVNDFQKGDIAEGYSVSREKKESFPLTVTSAQKNPTAFYLCASSTEDSNTEAFFGQGTRLTVV.

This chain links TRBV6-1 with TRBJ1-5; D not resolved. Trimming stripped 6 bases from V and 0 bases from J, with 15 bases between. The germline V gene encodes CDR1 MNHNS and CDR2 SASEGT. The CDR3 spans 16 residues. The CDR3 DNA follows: TGTGCCAGCAGCCCTACCCCTGAAGATAGCAATCAGCCCCAGCATTTT. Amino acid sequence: CASSPTPEDSNQPQHF.

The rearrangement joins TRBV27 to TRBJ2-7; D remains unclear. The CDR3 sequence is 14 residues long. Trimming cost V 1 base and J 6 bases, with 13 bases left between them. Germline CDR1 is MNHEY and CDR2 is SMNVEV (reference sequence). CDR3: CASSLLNLYSEQYF. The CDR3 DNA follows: TGTGCCAGCAGTTTATTGAACCTTTATAGCGAGCAGTACTTC.

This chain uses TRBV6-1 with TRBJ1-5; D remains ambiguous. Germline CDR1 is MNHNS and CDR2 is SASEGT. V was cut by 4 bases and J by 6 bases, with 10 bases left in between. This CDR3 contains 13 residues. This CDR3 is CASSVWVGQPQHF. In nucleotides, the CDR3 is TGTGCCAGCAGTGTCTGGGTGGGTCAGCCCCAGCATTTT.

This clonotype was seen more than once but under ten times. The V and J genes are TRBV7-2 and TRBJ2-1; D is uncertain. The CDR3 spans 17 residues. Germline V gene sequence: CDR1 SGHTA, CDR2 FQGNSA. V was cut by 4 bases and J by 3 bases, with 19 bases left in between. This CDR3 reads CASSSPKGGPDYNEQFF. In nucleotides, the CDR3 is TGTGCCAGCAGCTCCCCAAAAGGCGGACCCGACTACAATGAGCAGTTCTTC.

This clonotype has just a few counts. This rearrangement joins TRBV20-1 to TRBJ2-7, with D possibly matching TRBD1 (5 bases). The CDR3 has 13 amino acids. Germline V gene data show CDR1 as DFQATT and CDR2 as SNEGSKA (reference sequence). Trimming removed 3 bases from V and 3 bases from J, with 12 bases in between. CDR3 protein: CSAREQGYYEQYF. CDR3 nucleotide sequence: TGCAGTGCTAGGGAGCAGGGATACTACGAGCAGTACTTC.

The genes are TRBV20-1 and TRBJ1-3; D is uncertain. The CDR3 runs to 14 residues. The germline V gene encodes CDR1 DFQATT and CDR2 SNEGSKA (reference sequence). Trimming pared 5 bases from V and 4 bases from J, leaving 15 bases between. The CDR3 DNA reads TGCAGTGCTCCGCTTTTTGAAGCAGGAAACACCATATATTTT. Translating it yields CSAPLFEAGNTIYF.

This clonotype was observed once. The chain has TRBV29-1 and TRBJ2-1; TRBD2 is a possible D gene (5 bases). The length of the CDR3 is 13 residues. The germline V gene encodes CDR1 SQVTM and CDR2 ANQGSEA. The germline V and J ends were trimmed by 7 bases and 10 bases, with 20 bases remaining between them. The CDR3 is CSALAGGDIEQFF. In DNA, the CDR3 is TGCAGCGCTCTAGCCGGCGGTGACATCGAGCAGTTCTTC.

CDR3 protein: CASSRGLAGALFTDTQYF. As DNA, the CDR3 is TGTGCCAGCAGCCGGGGACTAGCGGGGGCCCTATTCACAGATACGCAGTATTTT. The chain combines TRBV13 with TRBJ2-3, with 14 bases fitting TRBD2. The V and J ends lost 5 bases and 2 bases, in that order; junction bases with no gene match: 9. The CDR3 totals 18 residues. The germline CDR1 and CDR2 sequences are PRHDT and FYEKMQ (reference sequence).